What follows are 9 T cell receptor beta chains derived from one specimen sequenced in a study of blood T cells in healthy people across ages (dated by TCRdb to about 2015). The method was 5' RACE. Sequencing was carried out with an Illumina HiSeq 2500. A second PCR of 7 to 11 cycles was run with a J-beta primer mix and a sample-barcoded 5' primer. TCRdb took the public reads, trimmed them with fastp at Q25, ran MiXCR for clone calling and kept in-frame beta chains. Every distinct CDR3 protein forms one entry, paired with its most common genes and DNA. The sample records 700,000 to 800,000 distinct CDR3 sequences, roughly two fifths of which are singletons. The top ten clonotypes cover about 20% of the sample. The sequencing input was blood. Receptors originate from a woman aged 55-69 years in good health.

The chain joins TRBV9 to TRBJ2-3; either TRBD1 or TRBD2 may supply D (6 bases each). The germline V and J ends were trimmed by 5 bases and 1 base, with 17 bases remaining between them. This CDR3 has 16 residues. Germline V lookup: CDR1 SGDLS, CDR2 YYNGEE. The DNA for the CDR3 is TGTGCCAGCAGTCTCCTAGAGGGGGGCCGCACAGATACGCAGTATTTT. It translates to CASSLLEGGRTDTQYF.

The J gene is TRBJ2-3, the V gene TRBV6-1; D is undetermined. Germline CDR1 and CDR2: MNHNS and SASEGT. This CDR3 contains 18 residues. V was clipped by 7 bases and J by 0 bases, with 23 bases between them. The CDR3 here is CASMLMTGSKSSTDTQYF. DNA of the CDR3: TGTGCCAGCATGCTAATGACCGGGTCCAAGTCTAGCACAGATACGCAGTATTTT.

Points on this clonotype: A junction boundary mismatches the germline segment, possibly from a read error. The J gene is TRBJ2-7, the V gene TRBV28; D possibly matches TRBD1 or TRBD2 (5 bases each). CDR3 length: 13 residues. Germline CDR1 and CDR2: MDHEN and SYDVKM. Here the CDR3 DNA reads TGTGCCTGCAGTGTATTGGGGGTTAAGGTGCAGTACTTC. The encoded protein is CACSVLGVKVQYF.

This clonotype was seen only once. The genes are TRBV5-1 and TRBJ2-3; TRBD1 might be the D (6 bases). Germline V CDR1 and CDR2: SGHRS, YFSETQ. The ends were cut back, 4 bases at V and 4 bases at J, with 13 bases in the middle. The CDR3 covers 14 residues. CDR3 region: CASSNGQSADTQYF. CDR3 in DNA: TGCGCCAGCAGCAACGGACAGAGCGCAGATACGCAGTATTTT.

This clonotype was detected only a few times. V and J are TRBV24-1 and TRBJ1-1; D is undetermined. The CDR3 totals 13 residues. Trimming removed 11 bases from V and 1 base from J, with 13 bases in between. CDR1 and CDR2 (germline): KGHDR, SFDVKD. In nucleotides, the CDR3 is TGTGCCAGCTACCCCCACCAGAACACTGAAGCTTTCTTT. Translation: CASYPHQNTEAFF.

The chain combines TRBV20-1 with TRBJ2-7, with D maybe TRBD2 (7 bases). The CDR3 contains 16 residues. Trimming stripped 0 bases from V and 3 bases from J, with 18 bases between. CDR1 is DFQATT, CDR2 SNEGSKA, per germline (reference sequence). CDR3 bases: TGCAGTGCTAGAGAGGGGGGGCGGTCCCTTCTCTACGAGCAGTACTTC. Amino acid sequence: CSAREGGRSLLYEQYF.

The chain is built from TRBV7-2 and TRBJ1-5; no firm D call. Trimming took off 5 bases at V and 8 bases at J, with 16 bases between the two ends. The V gene's germline CDR1 is SGHTA and CDR2 FQGNSA. The CDR3 spans 14 residues. The CDR3 DNA reads TGTGCCAGCAGCCCCTATGGACCCAACAAGCCCCAGCATTTT. Amino acid sequence: CASSPYGPNKPQHF.

Concerning this clonotype itself: One end of the junction fails to match germline, which may point to a read error. This chain connects TRBV27 to TRBJ2-1; 12 nucleotides align to TRBD1. Germline assignment: CDR1 MNHEY and CDR2 SMNVEV (reference sequence). CDR3 length: 20 amino acids. CDR3 region: CTSHPAGTGGRSGSSDEQFF. CDR3 nucleotides: TGTACCAGCCATCCAGCCGGGACAGGGGGCCGTAGCGGGAGTAGCGATGAGCAGTTCTTC.

CDR3 DNA sequence: TGTGCCAGCAGTTACTCGAACTTCAAAGAGACCCAGTACTTC. It translates to CASSYSNFKETQYF. The gene calls are TRBV6-5 and TRBJ2-7; no clear D. The DNA end is more similar to TRBJ2-5, so the J call may be wrong. The CDR3 extends over 14 amino acids. CDR1 is MNHEY, CDR2 SVGAGI, per germline.